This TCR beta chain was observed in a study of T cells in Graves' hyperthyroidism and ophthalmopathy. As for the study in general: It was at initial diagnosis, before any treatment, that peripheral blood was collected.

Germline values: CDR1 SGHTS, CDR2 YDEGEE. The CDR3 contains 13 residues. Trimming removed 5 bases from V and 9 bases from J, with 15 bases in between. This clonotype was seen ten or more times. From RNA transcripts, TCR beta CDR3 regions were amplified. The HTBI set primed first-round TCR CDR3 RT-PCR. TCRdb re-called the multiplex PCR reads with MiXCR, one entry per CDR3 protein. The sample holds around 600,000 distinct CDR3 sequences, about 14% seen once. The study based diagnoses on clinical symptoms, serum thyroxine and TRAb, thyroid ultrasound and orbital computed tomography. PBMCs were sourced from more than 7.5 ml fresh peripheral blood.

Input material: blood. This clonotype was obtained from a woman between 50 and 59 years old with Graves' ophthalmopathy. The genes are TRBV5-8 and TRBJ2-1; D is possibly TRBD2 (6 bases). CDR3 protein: CASSYPLATEQFF. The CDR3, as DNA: TGTGCCAGCAGTTATCCTCTAGCGACTGAGCAGTTCTTC.